This T cell receptor beta chain was identified in a study of OX40 agonist ivuxolimab in advanced cancers. Background on the study: Patients' therapy was ivuxolimab, an antibody that acts as an agonist of OX40 (CD134).

V gave up 4 bases and J gave up 0 bases; unmatched junction bases: 8. Germline CDR1 reads ENHRY; CDR2 reads SYGVKD. The CDR3 length is 17 residues. Assay: immunoSEQ multiplex PCR; the TCRdb copy retains only in-frame clones and omits some. This table holds about 86,000 clones, about 90% found once. The chain uses TRBV10-3 and TRBJ1-1; 10 bases fit TRBD1. This TCR was sampled from an adult with an advanced solid tumor such as melanoma, head and neck, liver or kidney cancer. The sequencing used CD4+ or CD8+ T cells sorted from blood, collected in a trial of the OX40 agonist ivuxolimab. The CDR3 spells CAISVTGQGNMNTEAFF. The CDR3 bases are TGTGCCATCAGTGTTACGGGACAGGGGAACATGAACACTGAAGCTTTCTTT.